This TCR beta chain was retrieved from a study of blood T cell repertoires in COVID-19. Study-level information: Sites in the United States, Italy and Spain provided acute and convalescent COVID-19 samples. The cDNA or gDNA used as material had been derived from T cells, B-cell-depleted T cells, or PBMCs.

J was trimmed by 5 bases and V by 3 bases; bases with no gene match: 3. Germline-derived CDR1 and CDR2 are KGHSH and LQKENI. This CDR3 has 14 amino acids. In the study's own analysis: Reference gene primer amplification yielded estimated nucleated cell counts. Measured with immunoSEQ multiplex PCR; TCRdb has only the in-frame clones, and not every one. V and J calls and clone size are copied from that table; D and trimming were computed from the DNA. This table holds tens of thousands of clones, roughly 90% found once. The chain uses TRBV18 and TRBJ2-1, with TRBD2 matching over 8 bases. Sample: peripheral blood. The receptor was isolated from a young man with acute or convalescent COVID-19. CDR3 loop: CASSPPGGDNEQFF. In nucleotides, the CDR3 is TGTGCCAGCTCACCGCCCGGGGGGGACAATGAGCAGTTCTTC.